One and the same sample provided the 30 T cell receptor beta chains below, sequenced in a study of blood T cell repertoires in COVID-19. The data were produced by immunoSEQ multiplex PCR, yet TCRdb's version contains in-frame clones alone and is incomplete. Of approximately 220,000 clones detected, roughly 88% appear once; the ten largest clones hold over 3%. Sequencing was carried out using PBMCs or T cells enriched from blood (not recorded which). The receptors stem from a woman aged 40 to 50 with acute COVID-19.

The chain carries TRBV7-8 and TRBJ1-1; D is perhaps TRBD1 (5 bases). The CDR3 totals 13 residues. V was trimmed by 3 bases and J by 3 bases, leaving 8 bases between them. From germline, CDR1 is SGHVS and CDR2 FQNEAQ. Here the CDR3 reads CASSFPGYTEAFF. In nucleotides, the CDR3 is TGTGCCAGCAGCTTTCCAGGGTACACTGAAGCTTTCTTT. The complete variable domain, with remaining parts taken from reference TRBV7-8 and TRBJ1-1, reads GAGVSQSPRYKVAKRGQDVALRCDPISGHVSLFWYQQALGQGPEFLTYFQNEAQLDKSGLPSDRFFAERPEGSVSTLKIQRTQQEDSAVYLCASSFPGYTEAFFGQGTRLTVV.

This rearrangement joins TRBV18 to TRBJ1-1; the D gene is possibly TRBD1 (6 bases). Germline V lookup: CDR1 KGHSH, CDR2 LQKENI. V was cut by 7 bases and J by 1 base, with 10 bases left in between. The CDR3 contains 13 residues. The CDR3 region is CASLLDRNTEAFF. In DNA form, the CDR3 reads TGTGCCAGCTTACTGGACAGGAACACTGAAGCTTTCTTT.

The DNA for the CDR3 is TGCGCCAGCAGCTACAGGGGGGCGAGGAATGAAAAACTGTTTTTT. Protein: CASSYRGARNEKLFF. The chain employs TRBV5-1 and TRBJ1-4; 8 bases are a match to TRBD1. Germline V gene lookup returns CDR1 SGHRS and CDR2 YFSETQ. Losses at the gene ends were 3 bases for V and 5 bases for J; bases not matched to a gene: 6. The CDR3 runs 15 residues.

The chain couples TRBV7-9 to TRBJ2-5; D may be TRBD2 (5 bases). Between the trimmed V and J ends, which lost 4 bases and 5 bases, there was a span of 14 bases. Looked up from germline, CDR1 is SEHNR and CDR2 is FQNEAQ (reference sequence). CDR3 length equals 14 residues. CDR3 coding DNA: TGTGCCAGCAGCTCGAGGGAGCCCGGGGAGACCCAGTACTTC. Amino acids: CASSSREPGETQYF.

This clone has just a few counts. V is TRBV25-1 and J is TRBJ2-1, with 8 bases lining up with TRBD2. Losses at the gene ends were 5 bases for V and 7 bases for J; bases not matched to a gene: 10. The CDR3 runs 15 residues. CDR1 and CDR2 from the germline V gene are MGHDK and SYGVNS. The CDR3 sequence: CASSLSGGFRNEQFF. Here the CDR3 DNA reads TGTGCCAGCAGTTTAAGCGGGGGCTTCCGGAATGAGCAGTTCTTC.

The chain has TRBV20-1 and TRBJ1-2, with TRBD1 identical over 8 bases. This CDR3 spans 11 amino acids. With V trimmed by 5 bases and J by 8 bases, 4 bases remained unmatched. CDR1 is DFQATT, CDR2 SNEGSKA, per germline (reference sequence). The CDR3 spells CSASGGNGYTF. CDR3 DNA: TGCAGTGCTTCAGGGGGCAACGGCTACACCTTC.

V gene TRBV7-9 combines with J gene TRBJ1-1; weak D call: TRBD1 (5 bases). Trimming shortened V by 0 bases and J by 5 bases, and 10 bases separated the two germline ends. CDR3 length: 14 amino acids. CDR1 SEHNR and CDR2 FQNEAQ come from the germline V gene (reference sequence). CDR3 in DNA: TGTGCCAGCAGCTTAGCGGGGCAAAAGACTGAAGCTTTCTTT. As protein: CASSLAGQKTEAFF.

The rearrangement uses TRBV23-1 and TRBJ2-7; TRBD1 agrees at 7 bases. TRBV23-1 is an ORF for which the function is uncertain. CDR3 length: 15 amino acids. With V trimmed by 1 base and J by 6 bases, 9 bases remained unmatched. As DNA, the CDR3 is TGCGCCAGCAGTCAATTCAGGAAGGGGGCGGTCGAGCAGTACGTC. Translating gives CASSQFRKGAVEQYV.

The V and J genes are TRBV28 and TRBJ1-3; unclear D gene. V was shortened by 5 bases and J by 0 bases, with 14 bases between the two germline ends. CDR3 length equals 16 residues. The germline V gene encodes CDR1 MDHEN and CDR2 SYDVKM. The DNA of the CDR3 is TGTGCCAGCAGTGGAGTTCATCACTACTCTGGAAACACCATATATTTT. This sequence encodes CASSGVHHYSGNTIYF.

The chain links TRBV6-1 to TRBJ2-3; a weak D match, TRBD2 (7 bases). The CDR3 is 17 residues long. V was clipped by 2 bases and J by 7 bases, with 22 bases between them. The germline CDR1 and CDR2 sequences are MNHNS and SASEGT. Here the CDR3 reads CASSEISLGGPWNTQYF. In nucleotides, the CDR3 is TGTGCCAGCAGTGAAATCAGCCTCGGGGGGCCCTGGAATACGCAGTATTTT.

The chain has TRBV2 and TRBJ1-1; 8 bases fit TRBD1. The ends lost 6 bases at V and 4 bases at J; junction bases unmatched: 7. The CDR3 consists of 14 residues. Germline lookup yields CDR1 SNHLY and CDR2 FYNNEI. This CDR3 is CASRAGQGPTEAFF. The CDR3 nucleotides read TGTGCCAGCAGAGCAGGACAGGGACCCACTGAAGCTTTCTTT.

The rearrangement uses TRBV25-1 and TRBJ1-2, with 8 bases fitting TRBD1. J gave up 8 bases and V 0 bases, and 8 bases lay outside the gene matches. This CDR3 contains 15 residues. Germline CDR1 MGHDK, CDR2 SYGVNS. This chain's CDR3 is CASSEYDGTGGGYTF. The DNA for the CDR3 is TGTGCCAGCAGTGAATATGATGGGACAGGTGGGGGCTACACCTTC.

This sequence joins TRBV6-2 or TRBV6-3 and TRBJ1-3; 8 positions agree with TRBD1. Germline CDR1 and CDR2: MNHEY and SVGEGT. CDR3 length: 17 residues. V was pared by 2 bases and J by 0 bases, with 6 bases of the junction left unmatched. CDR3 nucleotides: TGTGCCAGCAGTTACCTCGACAGGGGAGTCTCTGGAAACACCATATATTTT. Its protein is CASSYLDRGVSGNTIYF.

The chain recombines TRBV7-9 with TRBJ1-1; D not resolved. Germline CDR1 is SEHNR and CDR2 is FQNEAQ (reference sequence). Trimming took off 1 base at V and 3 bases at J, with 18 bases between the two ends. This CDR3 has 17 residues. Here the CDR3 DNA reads TGTGCCAGCAGCTTAGTTAGGTTTCAGAGAGGCGACACTGAAGCTTTCTTT. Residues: CASSLVRFQRGDTEAFF.

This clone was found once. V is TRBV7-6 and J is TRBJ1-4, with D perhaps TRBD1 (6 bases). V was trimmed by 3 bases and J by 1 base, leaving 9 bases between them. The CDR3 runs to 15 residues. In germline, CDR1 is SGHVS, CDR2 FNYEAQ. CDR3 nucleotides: TGTGCCAGCAGCTTGACAGGTCTAACTAATGAAAAACTGTTTTTT. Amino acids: CASSLTGLTNEKLFF.

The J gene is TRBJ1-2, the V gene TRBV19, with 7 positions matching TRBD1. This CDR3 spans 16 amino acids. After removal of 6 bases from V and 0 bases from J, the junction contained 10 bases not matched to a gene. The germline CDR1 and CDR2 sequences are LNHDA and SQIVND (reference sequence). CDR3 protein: CASRTGIAVANYGYTF. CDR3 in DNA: TGTGCCAGTAGGACAGGGATAGCGGTGGCTAACTATGGCTACACCTTC.

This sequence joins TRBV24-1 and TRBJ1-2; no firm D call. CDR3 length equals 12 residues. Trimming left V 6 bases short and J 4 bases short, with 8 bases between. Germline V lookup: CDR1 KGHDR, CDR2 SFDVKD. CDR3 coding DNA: TGTGCCACCAGTCTGAACGGCTATGGCTACACCTTC. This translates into CATSLNGYGYTF.

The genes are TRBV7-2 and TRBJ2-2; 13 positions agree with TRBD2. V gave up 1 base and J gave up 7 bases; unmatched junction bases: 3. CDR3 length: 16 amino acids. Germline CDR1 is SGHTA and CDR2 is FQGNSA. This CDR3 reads CASSLELAGGLGELFF. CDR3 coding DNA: TGTGCCAGCAGCTTAGAACTAGCGGGGGGGCTCGGGGAGCTGTTTTTT.

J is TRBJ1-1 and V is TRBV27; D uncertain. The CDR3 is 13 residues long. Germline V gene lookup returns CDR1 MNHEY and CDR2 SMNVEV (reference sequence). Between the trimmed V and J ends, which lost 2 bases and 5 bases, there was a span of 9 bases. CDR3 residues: CASSLGERTEAFF. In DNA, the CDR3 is TGTGCCAGCAGTTTAGGGGAGAGGACTGAAGCTTTCTTT.

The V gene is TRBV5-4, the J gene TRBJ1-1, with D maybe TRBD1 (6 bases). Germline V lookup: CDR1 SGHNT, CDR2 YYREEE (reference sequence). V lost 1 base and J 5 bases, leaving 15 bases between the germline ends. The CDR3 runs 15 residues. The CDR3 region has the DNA TGTGCCAGCAGCTTGAAGGGGGACGGTTCGACTGAAGCTTTCTTT. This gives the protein CASSLKGDGSTEAFF.

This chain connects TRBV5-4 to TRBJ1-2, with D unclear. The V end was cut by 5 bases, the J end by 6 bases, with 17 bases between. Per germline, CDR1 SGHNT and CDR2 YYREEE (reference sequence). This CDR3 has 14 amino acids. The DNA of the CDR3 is TGTGCCAGCAGTCAGGACTCGATAGCTCATGGCTACACCTTC. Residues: CASSQDSIAHGYTF.

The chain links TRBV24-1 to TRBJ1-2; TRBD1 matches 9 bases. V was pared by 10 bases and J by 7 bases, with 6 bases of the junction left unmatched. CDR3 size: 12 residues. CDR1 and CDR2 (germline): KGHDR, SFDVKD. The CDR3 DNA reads TGTGCCACTTCAGGGACAGGGTTTGGCTACACCTTC. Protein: CATSGTGFGYTF.

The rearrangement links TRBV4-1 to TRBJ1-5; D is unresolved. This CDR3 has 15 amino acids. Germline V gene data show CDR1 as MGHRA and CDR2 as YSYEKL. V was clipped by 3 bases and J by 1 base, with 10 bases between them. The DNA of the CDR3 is TGCGCCAGCAGCCAGGCCTCGGAGAGCAATCAGCCCCAGCATTTT. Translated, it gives CASSQASESNQPQHF.

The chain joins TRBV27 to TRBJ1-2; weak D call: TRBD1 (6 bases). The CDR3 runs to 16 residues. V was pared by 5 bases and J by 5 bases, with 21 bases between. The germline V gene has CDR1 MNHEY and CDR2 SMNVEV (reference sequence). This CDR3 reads CASSLDPTGRRYGYTF. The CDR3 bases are TGTGCCAGCAGTCTCGACCCAACAGGGAGACGGTATGGCTACACCTTC.

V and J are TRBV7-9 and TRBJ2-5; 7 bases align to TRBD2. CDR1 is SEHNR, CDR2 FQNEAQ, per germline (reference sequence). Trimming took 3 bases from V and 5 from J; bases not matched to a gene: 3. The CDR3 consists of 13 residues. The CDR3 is CASSFTAGETQYF. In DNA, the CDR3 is TGTGCCAGCAGCTTTACAGCGGGGGAGACCCAGTACTTC.

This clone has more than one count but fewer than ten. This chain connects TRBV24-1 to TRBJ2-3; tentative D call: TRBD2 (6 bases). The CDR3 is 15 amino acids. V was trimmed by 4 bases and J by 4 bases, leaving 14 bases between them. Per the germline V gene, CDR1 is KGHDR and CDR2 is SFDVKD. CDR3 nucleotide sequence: TGTGCCACCAGTGACGCCCGACTAGTACCAGATACGCAGTATTTT. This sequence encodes CATSDARLVPDTQYF.

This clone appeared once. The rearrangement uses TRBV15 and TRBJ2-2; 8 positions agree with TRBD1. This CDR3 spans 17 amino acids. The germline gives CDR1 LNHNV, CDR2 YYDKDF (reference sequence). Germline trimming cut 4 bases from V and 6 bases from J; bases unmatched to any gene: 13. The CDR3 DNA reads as TGTGCCACCAGCACCAGGACAGGGAATGGAGGGGCCGGGGAGCTGTTTTTT. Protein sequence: CATSTRTGNGGAGELFF.

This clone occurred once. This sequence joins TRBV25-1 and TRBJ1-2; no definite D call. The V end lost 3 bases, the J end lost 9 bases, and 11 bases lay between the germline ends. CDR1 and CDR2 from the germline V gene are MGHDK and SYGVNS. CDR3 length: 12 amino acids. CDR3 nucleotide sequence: TGTGCCAGCAGTGATGCCAGGATGAGCTACACCTTC. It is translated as CASSDARMSYTF.

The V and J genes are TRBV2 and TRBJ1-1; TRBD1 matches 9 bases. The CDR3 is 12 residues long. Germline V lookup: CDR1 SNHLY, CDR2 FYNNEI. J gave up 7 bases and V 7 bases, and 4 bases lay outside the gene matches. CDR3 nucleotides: TGTGCCAGCACCCAGACAGGGGGTGAAGCTTTCTTT. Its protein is CASTQTGGEAFF.

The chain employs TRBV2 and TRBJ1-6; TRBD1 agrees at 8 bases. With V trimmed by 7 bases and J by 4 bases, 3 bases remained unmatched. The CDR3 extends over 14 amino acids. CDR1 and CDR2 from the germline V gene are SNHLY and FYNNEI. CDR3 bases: TGTGCCAGCATGACAGGGGCGTATAATTCACCCCTCCACTTT. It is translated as CASMTGAYNSPLHF.